Following are 12 T cell receptor beta chains from one sample sequenced in a study of T cell responses to AZD1222 COVID-19 vaccine. Libraries were prepared by immunoSEQ multiplex PCR; TCRdb keeps only in-frame clonotypes and omits some of them. In the table there are about 150,000 clones, 88% of which are singletons. The specimen comprised peripheral blood, sampled after recovery from COVID-19. The receptors stem from an adult who had recovered from COVID-19.

V gene TRBV25-1 combines with J gene TRBJ2-5; D not resolved. Germline loops: CDR1 MGHDK, CDR2 SYGVNS. With 3 bases removed from V and 2 bases from J, the gap between germline ends came to 10 bases. The CDR3 has 14 residues. Written as DNA, the CDR3 is TGTGCCAGCAGTGAGTGGCAGGCACAAGAGACCCAGTACTTC. Translating it yields CASSEWQAQETQYF.

This clone showed up just once. CDR3 bases: TGTGCCAGTAATGAGGCGGGTCCCTACAATGAGCAGTTCTTC. Protein sequence: CASNEAGPYNEQFF. The chain combines TRBV19 with TRBJ2-1; the D gene is possibly TRBD2 (5 bases). This CDR3 spans 14 amino acids. CDR1 LNHDA and CDR2 SQIVND come from the germline V gene (reference sequence). Trimming cost V 7 bases and J 2 bases, with 12 bases left between them.

The genes are TRBV4-1 and TRBJ2-7; either TRBD1 or TRBD2 may supply D (5 bases each). This CDR3 spans 15 amino acids. Germline V CDR1 and CDR2: MGHRA, YSYEKL. The V end lost 1 base, the J end lost 2 bases, and 12 bases lay between the germline ends. CDR3 loop: CASSQGGASTYEQYF. CDR3 nucleotides: TGCGCCAGCAGCCAAGGAGGGGCGTCAACCTACGAGCAGTACTTC.

The chain is built from TRBV7-2 and TRBJ1-2, with 7 bases lining up with TRBD1. Germline V gene lookup returns CDR1 SGHTA and CDR2 FQGNSA. V shed 5 bases and J 8 bases; nucleotides not matched to a gene: 11. The CDR3 contains 14 residues. As DNA, the CDR3 is TGTGCCAGCAGCCCGCCAGGGGGGGGATGGGGCTACACCTTC. This translates into CASSPPGGGWGYTF.

This chain connects TRBV10-3 to TRBJ1-6; TRBD1 matches 9 bases. This CDR3 spans 14 amino acids. V trimming: 5 bases; J trimming: 8 bases; junction bases outside the gene matches: 4. Germline V gives CDR1 ENHRY, CDR2 SYGVKD. The CDR3 protein is CAISIRQGDSPLHF. The CDR3, as DNA: TGTGCCATCAGTATACGACAGGGGGATTCACCCCTCCACTTT.

V usage is TRBV18 and J usage is TRBJ1-1, with D maybe TRBD1 (5 bases). The CDR3 is 16 residues long. Germline CDR1 and CDR2: KGHSH and LQKENI. Trimming took 1 base from V and 1 from J, leaving 13 bases between them. CDR3: CASSPQVRGRNTEAFF. CDR3 nucleotides: TGTGCCAGCTCACCACAAGTTCGGGGACGGAACACTGAAGCTTTCTTT.

The V and J genes are TRBV29-1 and TRBJ1-4; D is ambiguous. Looked up from germline, CDR1 is SQVTM and CDR2 is ANQGSEA. This CDR3 spans 14 amino acids. The V end lost 0 bases, the J end lost 7 bases, and 12 bases lay between the germline ends. CDR3 in amino acids: CSVEDRLFREKLFF. For the CDR3, the DNA is TGCAGCGTTGAAGATCGGCTTTTCCGTGAAAAACTGTTTTTT.

V and J are TRBV6-5 and TRBJ2-7; tentatively, D is TRBD1 (5 bases). This CDR3 is 14 amino acids long. Trimming left V 4 bases short and J 5 bases short, with 15 bases between. In germline, CDR1 is MNHEY, CDR2 SVGAGI. The CDR3 nucleotides are TGTGCCAGCAGTTCCCCTCAGGGAACCAACGAGCAGTACTTC. Its translation: CASSSPQGTNEQYF.

V gene TRBV24-1 combines with J gene TRBJ1-1; the D is unclear. V lost 9 bases and J lost 1, with 11 bases in between. Looked up from germline, CDR1 is KGHDR and CDR2 is SFDVKD. CDR3 length: 13 amino acids. The CDR3 loop reads CATRFEENTEAFF. CDR3 bases: TGTGCCACCCGCTTCGAGGAGAACACTGAAGCTTTCTTT.

This clone was counted ten times or more. V gene TRBV27 combines with J gene TRBJ2-7, with 8 bases lining up with TRBD1. Trimming at V came to 3 bases and at J to 5 bases, leaving 9 bases not matched to a gene. The germline CDR1 and CDR2 sequences are MNHEY and SMNVEV (reference sequence). CDR3 length: 15 amino acids. CDR3 DNA sequence: TGTGCCAGCAGTTTTTTCCGGACAGGGCGGGACGAGCAGTACTTC. Translation: CASSFFRTGRDEQYF.

The chain uses TRBV27 and TRBJ1-1; 9 positions agree with TRBD1. The V and J ends lost 7 bases and 4 bases, in that order; junction bases with no gene match: 7. The length of the CDR3 is 14 residues. Germline V lookup: CDR1 MNHEY, CDR2 SMNVEV (reference sequence). CDR3 residues: CASTRSTGGTEAFF. DNA of the CDR3: TGTGCCAGCACCCGCTCGACAGGGGGCACTGAAGCTTTCTTT.

The J gene is TRBJ1-1, the V gene TRBV5-1, with D hard to call. V lost 0 bases and J lost 3, with 12 bases in between. The CDR3 has 15 amino acids. Germline V lookup: CDR1 SGHRS, CDR2 YFSETQ. CDR3 sequence reads: CASSLAGGWDTEAFF. For the CDR3, the DNA is TGCGCCAGCAGCTTGGCTGGAGGGTGGGACACTGAAGCTTTCTTT.